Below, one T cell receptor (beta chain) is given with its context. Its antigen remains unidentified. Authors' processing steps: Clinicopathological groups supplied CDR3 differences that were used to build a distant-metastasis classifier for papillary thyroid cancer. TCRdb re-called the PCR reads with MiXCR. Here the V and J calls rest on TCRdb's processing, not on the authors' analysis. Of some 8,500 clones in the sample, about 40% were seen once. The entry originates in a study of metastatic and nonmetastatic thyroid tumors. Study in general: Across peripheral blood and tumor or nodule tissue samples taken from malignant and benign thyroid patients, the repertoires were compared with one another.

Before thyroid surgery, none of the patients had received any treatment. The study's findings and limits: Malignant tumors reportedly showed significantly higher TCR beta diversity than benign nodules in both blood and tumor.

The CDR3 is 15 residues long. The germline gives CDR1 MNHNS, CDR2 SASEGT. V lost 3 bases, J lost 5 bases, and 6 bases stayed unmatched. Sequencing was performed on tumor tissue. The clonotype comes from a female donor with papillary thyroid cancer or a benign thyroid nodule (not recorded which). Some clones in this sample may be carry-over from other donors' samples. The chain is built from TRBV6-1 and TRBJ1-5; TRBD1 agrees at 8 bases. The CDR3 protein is CASSDIQGGHQPQHF. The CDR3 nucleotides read TGTGCCAGCAGTGACATACAGGGGGGCCATCAGCCCCAGCATTTT.